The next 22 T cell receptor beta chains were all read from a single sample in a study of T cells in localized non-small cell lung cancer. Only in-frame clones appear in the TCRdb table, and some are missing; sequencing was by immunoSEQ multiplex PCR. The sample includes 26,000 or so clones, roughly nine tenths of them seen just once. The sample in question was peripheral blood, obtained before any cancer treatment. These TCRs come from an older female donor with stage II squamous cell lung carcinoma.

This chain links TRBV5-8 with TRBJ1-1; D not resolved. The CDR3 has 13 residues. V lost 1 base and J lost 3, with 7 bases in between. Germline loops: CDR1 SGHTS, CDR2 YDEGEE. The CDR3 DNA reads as TGTGCCAGCAGCTTGACAAGGGACACTGAAGCTTTCTTT. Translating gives CASSLTRDTEAFF.

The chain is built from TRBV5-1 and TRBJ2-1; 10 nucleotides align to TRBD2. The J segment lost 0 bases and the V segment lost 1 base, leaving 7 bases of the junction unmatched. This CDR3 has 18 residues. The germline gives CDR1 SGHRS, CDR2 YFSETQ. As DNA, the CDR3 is TGCGCCAGCAGCTTGTGGACTAGCGGTCTTAGCTCCTACAATGAGCAGTTCTTC. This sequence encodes CASSLWTSGLSSYNEQFF.

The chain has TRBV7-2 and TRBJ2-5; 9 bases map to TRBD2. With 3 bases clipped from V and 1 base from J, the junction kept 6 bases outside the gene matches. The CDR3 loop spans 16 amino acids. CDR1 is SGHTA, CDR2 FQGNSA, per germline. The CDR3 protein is CASSFPAGGPQETQYF. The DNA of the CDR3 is TGTGCCAGCAGCTTTCCGGCGGGGGGGCCCCAAGAGACCCAGTACTTC.

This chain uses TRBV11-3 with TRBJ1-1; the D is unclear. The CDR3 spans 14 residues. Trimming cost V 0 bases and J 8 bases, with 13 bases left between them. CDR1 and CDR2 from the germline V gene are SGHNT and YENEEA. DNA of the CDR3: TGTGCCAGCAGCTTAGATCATCCCGGCTCCGAAGCTTTCTTT. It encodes CASSLDHPGSEAFF. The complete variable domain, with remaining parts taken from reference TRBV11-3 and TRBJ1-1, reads EAGVVQSPRYKIIEKKQPVAFWCNPISGHNTLYWYLQNLGQGPELLIRYENEEAVDDSQLPKDRFSAERLKGVDSTLKIQPAELGDSAVYLCASSLDHPGSEAFFGQGTRLTVV.

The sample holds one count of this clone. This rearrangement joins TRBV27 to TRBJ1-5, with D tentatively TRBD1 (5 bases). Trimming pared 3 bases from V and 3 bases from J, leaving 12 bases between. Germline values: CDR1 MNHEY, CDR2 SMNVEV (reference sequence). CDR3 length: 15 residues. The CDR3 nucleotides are TGTGCCAGCAGTTTGCCCCTCAGGGACAATCAGCCCCAGCATTTT. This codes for CASSLPLRDNQPQHF.

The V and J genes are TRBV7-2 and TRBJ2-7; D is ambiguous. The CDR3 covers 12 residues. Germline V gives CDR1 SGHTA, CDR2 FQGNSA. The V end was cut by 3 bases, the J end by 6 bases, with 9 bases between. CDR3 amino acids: CASSFLTGEQYF. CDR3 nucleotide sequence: TGTGCCAGCAGCTTTCTAACTGGCGAGCAGTACTTC.

CDR3 nucleotides: TGTGCCAGCAGTTTGGGACAGGGGATATACAATGAGCAGTTCTTC. It yields the protein CASSLGQGIYNEQFF. The chain joins TRBV2 to TRBJ2-1; 10 positions match TRBD1. With 5 bases clipped from V and 4 bases from J, the junction kept 5 bases outside the gene matches. This CDR3 has 15 residues. Germline V gene data show CDR1 as SNHLY and CDR2 as FYNNEI.

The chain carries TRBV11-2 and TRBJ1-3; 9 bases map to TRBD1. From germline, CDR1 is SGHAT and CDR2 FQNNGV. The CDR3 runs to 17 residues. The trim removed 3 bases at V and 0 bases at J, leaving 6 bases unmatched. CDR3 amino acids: CASSFQGQGYSGNTIYF. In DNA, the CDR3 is TGTGCCAGCAGCTTCCAGGGACAGGGATACTCTGGAAACACCATATATTTT. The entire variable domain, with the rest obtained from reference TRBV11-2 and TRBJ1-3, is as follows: EAGVAQSPRYKIIEKRQSVAFWCNPISGHATLYWYQQILGQGPKLLIQFQNNGVVDDSQLPKDRFSAERLKGVDSTLKIQPAKLEDSAVYLCASSFQGQGYSGNTIYFGEGSWLTVV.

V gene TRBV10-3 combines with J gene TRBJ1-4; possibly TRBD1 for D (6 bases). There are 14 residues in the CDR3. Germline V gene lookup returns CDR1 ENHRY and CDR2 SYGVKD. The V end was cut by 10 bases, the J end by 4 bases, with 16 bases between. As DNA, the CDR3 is TGTGCCACCGGTGAGGGGGGACGTAATGAAAAACTGTTTTTT. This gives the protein CATGEGGRNEKLFF.

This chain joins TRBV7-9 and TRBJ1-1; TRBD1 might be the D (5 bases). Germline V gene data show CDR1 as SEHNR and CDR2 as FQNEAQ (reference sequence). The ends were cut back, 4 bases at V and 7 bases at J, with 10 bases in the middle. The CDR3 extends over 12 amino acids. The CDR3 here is CASSSGRLEAFF. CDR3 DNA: TGTGCCAGCAGCTCGGGACGCCTTGAAGCTTTCTTT.

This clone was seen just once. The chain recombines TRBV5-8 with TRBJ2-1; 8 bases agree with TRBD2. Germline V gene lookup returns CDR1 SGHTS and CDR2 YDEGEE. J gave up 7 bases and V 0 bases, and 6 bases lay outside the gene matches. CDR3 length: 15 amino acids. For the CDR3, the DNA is TGTGCCAGCAGCTTGGCCGGGAGGGCCCAAAATGAGCAGTTCTTC. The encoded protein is CASSLAGRAQNEQFF.

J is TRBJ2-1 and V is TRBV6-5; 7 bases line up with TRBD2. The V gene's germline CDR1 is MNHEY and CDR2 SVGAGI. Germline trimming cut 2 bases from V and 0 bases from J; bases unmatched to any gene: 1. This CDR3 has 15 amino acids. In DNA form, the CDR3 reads TGTGCCAGCAGTTACGCTAGCGGCTCCTACAATGAGCAGTTCTTC. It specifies CASSYASGSYNEQFF.

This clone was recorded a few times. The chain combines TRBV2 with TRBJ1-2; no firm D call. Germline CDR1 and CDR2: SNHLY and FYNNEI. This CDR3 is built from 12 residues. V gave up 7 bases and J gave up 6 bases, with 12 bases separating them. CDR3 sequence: CASTLNSHGYTF. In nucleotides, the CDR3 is TGTGCCAGCACCTTAAACAGCCATGGCTACACCTTC.

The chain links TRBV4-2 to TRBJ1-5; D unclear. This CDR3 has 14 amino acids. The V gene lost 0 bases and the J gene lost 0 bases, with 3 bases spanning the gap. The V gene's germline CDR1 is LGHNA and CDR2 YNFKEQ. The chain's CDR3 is CASSQDYSNQPQHF. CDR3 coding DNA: TGTGCCAGCAGCCAAGATTATAGCAATCAGCCCCAGCATTTT.

CDR3 DNA: TGTGCCGGGCAGGGACAGGGAGTCGGGGAGCTGTTTTTT. This encodes CAGQGQGVGELFF. The chain joins TRBV7-9 to TRBJ2-2; 9 bases map to TRBD1. In germline, CDR1 is SEHNR, CDR2 FQNEAQ (reference sequence). The ends lost 11 bases at V and 7 bases at J; junction bases unmatched: 8. There are 13 residues in the CDR3.

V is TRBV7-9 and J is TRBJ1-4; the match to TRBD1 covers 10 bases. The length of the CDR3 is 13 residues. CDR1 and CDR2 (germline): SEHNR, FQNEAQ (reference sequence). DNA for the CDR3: TGTGCAGGAGGGGACAGGGGAGGGGAAAAACTGTTTTTT. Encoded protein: CAGGDRGGEKLFF.

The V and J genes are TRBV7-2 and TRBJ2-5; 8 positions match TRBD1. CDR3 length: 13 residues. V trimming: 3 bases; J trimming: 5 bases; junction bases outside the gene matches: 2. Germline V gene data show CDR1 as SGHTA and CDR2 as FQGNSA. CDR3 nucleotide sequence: TGTGCCAGCAGCTTGGACAGGGTGGAGACCCAGTACTTC. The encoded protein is CASSLDRVETQYF. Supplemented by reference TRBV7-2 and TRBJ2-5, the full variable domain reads GAGVSQSPSNKVTEKGKDVELRCDPISGHTALYWYRQSLGQGLEFLIYFQGNSAPDKSGLPSDRFSAERTGGSVSTLTIQRTQQEDSAVYLCASSLDRVETQYFGPGTRLLVL.

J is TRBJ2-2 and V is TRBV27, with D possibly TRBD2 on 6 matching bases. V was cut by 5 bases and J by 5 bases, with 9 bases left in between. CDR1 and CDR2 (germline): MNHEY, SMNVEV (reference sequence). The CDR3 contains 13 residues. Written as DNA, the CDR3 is TGTGCCAGCAGTCGTAGCGGAACCGGGGAGCTGTTTTTT. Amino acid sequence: CASSRSGTGELFF.

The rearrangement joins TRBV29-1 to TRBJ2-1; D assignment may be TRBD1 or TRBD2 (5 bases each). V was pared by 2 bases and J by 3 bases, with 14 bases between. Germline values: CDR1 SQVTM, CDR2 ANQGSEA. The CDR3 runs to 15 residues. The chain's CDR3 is CSVEIFGTNYNEQFF. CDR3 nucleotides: TGCAGCGTTGAAATTTTCGGGACCAACTACAATGAGCAGTTCTTC.

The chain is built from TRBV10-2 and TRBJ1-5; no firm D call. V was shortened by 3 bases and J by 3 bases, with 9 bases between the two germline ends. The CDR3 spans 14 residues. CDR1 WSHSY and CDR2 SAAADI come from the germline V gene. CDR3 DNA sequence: TGCGCCAGCAGTGAAAGGCCGTACAATCAGCCCCAGCATTTT. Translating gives CASSERPYNQPQHF.

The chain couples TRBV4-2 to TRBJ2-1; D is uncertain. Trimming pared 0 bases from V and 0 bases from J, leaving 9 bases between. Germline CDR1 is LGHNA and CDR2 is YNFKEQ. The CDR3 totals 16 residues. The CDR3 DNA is TGTGCCAGCAGCCAAGATGCGTACAGCTCCTACAATGAGCAGTTCTTC. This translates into CASSQDAYSSYNEQFF.

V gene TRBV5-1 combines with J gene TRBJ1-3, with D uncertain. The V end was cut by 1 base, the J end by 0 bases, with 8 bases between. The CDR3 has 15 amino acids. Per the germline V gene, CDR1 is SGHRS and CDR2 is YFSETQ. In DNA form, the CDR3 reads TGCGCCAGCAGCTTGTCACCGAGCTCTGGAAACACCATATATTTT. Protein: CASSLSPSSGNTIYF.